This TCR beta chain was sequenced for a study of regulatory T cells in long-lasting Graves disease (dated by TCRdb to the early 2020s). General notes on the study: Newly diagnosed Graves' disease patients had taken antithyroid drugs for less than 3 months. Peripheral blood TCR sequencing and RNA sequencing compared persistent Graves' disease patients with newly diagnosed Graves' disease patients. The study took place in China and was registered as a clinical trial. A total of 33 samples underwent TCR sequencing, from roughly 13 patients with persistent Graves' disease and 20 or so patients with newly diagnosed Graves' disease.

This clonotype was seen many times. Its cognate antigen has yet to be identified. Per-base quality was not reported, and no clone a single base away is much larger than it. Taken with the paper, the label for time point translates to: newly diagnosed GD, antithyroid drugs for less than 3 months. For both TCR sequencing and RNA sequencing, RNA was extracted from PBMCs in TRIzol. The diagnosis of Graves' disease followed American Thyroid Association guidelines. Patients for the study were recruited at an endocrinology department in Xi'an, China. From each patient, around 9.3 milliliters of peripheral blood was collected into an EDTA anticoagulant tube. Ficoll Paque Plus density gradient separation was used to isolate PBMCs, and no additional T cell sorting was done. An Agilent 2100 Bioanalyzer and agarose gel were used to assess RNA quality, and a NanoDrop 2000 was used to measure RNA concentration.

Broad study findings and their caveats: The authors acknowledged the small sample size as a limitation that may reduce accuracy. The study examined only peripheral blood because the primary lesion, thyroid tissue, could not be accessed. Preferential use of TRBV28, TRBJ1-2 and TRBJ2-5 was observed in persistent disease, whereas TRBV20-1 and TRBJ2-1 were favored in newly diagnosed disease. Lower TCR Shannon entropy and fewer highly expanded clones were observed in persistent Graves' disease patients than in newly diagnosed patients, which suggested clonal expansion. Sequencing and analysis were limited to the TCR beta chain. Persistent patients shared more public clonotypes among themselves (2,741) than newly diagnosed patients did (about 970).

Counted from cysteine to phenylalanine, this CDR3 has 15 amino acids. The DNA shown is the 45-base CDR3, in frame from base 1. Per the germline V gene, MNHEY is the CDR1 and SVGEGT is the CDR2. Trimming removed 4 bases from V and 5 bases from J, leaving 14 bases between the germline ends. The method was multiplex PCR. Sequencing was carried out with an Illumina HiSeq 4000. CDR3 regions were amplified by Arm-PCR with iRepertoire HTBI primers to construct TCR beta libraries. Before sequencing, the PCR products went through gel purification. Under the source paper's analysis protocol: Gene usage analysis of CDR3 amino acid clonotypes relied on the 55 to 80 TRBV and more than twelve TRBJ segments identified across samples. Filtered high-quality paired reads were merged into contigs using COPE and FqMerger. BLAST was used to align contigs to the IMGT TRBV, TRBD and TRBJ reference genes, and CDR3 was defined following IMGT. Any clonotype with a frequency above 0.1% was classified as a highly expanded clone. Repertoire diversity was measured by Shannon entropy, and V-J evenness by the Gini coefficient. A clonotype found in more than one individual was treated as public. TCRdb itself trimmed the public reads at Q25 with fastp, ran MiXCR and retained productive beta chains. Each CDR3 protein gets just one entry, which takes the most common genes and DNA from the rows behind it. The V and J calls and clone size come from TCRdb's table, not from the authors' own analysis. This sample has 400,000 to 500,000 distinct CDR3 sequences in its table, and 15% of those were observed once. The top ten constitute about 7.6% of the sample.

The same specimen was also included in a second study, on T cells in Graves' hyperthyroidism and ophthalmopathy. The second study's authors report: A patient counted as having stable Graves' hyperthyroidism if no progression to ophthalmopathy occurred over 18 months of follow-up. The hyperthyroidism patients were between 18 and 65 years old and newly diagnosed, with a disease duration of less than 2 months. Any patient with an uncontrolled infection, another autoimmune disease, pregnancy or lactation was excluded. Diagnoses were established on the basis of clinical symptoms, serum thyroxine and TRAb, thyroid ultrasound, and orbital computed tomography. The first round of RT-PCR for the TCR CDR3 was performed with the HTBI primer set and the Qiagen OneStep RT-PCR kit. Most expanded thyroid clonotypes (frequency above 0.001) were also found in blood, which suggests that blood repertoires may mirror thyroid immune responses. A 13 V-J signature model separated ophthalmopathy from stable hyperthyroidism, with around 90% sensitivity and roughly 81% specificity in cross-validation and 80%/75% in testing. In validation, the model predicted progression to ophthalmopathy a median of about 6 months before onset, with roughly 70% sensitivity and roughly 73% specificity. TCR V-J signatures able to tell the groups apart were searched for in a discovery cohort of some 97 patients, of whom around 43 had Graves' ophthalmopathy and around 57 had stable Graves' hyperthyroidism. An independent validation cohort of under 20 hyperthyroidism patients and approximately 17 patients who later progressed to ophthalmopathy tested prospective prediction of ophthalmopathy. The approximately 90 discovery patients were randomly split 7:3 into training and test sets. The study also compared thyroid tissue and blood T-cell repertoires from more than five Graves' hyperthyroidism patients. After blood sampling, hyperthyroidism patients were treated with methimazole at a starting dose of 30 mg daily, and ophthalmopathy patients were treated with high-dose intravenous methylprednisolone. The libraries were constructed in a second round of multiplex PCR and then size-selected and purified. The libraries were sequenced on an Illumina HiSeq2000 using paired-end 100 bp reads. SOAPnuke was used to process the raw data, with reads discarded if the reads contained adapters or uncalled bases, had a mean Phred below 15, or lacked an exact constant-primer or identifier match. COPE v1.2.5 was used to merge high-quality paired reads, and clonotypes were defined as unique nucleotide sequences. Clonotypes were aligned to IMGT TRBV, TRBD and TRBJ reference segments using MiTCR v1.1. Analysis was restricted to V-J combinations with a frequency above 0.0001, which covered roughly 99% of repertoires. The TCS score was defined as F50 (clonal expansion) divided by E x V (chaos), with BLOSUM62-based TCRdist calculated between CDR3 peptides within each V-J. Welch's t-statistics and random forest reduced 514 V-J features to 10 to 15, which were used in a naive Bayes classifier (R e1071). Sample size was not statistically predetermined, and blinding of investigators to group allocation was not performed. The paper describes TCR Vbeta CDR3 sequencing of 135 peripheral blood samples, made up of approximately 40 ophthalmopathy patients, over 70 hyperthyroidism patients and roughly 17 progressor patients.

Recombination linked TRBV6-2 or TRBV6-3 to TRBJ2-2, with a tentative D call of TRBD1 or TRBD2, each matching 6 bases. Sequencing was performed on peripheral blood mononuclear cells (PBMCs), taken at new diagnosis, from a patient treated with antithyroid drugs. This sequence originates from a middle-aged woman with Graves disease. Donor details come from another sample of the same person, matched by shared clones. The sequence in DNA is TGTGCCAGCAGTTGGCCGGGGGCGCGGACCGGGGAGCTGTTTTTT. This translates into CASSWPGARTGELFF.